This entry lists 22 T cell receptor beta chains sequenced from one sample in a study of Ad26.COV2.S vaccination and SARS-CoV-2 variants. Libraries were prepared by immunoSEQ multiplex PCR; TCRdb keeps only in-frame clonotypes and omits some of them. The table lists hundreds of thousands of clones, 92% of them singletons. Documented treatment: about 20 received Ad26.COV2.S at low or high dose, single or two shots; 5 received placebo; per-sample allocation not given. Collection of the samples took place on day 63 after the first injection of vaccine or placebo. The sequenced sample was peripheral blood, obtained in a trial of Ad26.COV2.S vaccine versus placebo. The source of these receptors is a person aged 18-65 years who received the Ad26.COV2.S COVID-19 vaccine or a placebo.

V and J are TRBV13 and TRBJ2-3, with D possibly called TRBD1 or TRBD2 (6 bases each). This CDR3 has 13 residues. Germline CDR1 and CDR2: PRHDT and FYEKMQ (reference sequence). V was shortened by 8 bases and J by 5 bases, with 14 bases between the two germline ends. This chain's CDR3 is CASLGKGGDTQYF. The CDR3 coding sequence is TGTGCCAGCCTAGGGAAGGGGGGAGATACGCAGTATTTT.

The CDR3 loop reads CASSQDFGGRNSPLHF. CDR3 in DNA: TGTGCCAGCAGCCAAGATTTCGGGGGGCGGAATTCACCCCTCCACTTT. The rearrangement joins TRBV3-1 (or the pseudogene TRBV3-2) to TRBJ1-6, with D perhaps matching TRBD1 (6 bases). From germline, CDR1 is LGHDT and CDR2 YNNKEL (reference sequence). The CDR3 runs 16 residues. Trimming took off 0 bases at V and 7 bases at J, with 13 bases between the two ends.

V usage is TRBV3-1 (or the pseudogene TRBV3-2) and J usage is TRBJ2-5, with 11 bases matching TRBD2. The CDR3 length is 15 residues. V gave up 3 bases and J gave up 3 bases; unmatched junction bases: 3. From germline, CDR1 is LGHDT and CDR2 YNNKEL (reference sequence). CDR3: CASSQETSGEETQYF. CDR3 nucleotides: TGTGCCAGCAGCCAGGAGACTAGCGGGGAAGAGACCCAGTACTTC.

This chain uses TRBV6-5 with TRBJ2-7; no clear D gene. From germline, CDR1 is MNHEY and CDR2 SVGAGI. The CDR3 consists of 13 residues. The ends were cut back, 3 bases at V and 6 bases at J, with 12 bases in the middle. CDR3 amino acids: CASSYSTAAEQYF. CDR3 DNA sequence: TGTGCCAGCAGTTATAGTACAGCCGCCGAGCAGTACTTC.

V gene TRBV6-5 combines with J gene TRBJ1-1; no definite D call. The V and J ends lost 6 bases and 1 base respectively, with 15 bases between them. CDR1 MNHEY and CDR2 SVGAGI come from the germline V gene. This CDR3 comprises 15 residues. The CDR3 loop is CASSQVGQANTEAFF. The CDR3 nucleotides are TGTGCCAGCAGCCAGGTAGGGCAGGCGAACACTGAAGCTTTCTTT.

This clone was found many times. The chain links TRBV6-1 to TRBJ1-2; 7 bases agree with TRBD1. The junction had 17 bases not matched to a gene; V was cut back by 2 bases and J by 5 bases. The length of the CDR3 is 18 residues. Germline CDR1 and CDR2: MNHNS and SASEGT. CDR3: CASSELGSGGGRGYGYTF. In nucleotides, the CDR3 is TGTGCCAGCAGTGAACTCGGGTCGGGCGGCGGCAGGGGGTATGGCTACACCTTC.

This chain uses TRBV29-1 with TRBJ1-2, with 10 bases identical to TRBD1. Germline V CDR1 and CDR2: SQVTM, ANQGSEA. V was clipped by 4 bases and J by 3 bases; unmatched bases: 8. The CDR3 loop spans 15 amino acids. The CDR3 sequence: CSVGPGQGPHYGYTF. The CDR3 coding sequence is TGCAGCGTTGGACCGGGACAGGGGCCCCACTATGGCTACACCTTC.

The chain joins TRBV19 to TRBJ1-1; a possible D gene is TRBD1 (5 bases). There are 15 residues in the CDR3. Germline V gene sequence: CDR1 LNHDA, CDR2 SQIVND (reference sequence). V was cut by 3 bases and J by 0 bases, with 11 bases left in between. CDR3 nucleotide sequence: TGTGCCAGTAGTATTGAGGGGTTCTTGAACACTGAAGCTTTCTTT. Residues: CASSIEGFLNTEAFF.

The chain carries TRBV7-8 and TRBJ2-5; D may be TRBD2 (5 bases). V lost 1 base, J lost 0 bases, and 9 bases lay in between. The germline gives CDR1 SGHVS, CDR2 FQNEAQ. The CDR3 consists of 15 residues. The CDR3 loop reads CASSLVRGYQETQYF. The DNA for the CDR3 is TGTGCCAGCAGCTTAGTTCGGGGTTACCAAGAGACCCAGTACTTC.

This chain joins TRBV2 and TRBJ2-7; no clear D. CDR3 length: 10 residues. The V end lost 7 bases, the J end lost 10 bases, and 11 bases lay between the germline ends. From germline, CDR1 is SNHLY and CDR2 FYNNEI. The CDR3 loop is CASKPAGQYF. The CDR3 coding sequence is TGTGCCAGCAAACCAGCCGGCCAGTACTTC.

The J gene is TRBJ2-5, the V gene TRBV14, with 10 bases aligning to TRBD2. Germline trimming cut 5 bases from V and 1 base from J; bases unmatched to any gene: 16. This CDR3 is 19 amino acids long. CDR1 is SGHDN, CDR2 FVKESK, per germline. The CDR3 DNA reads as TGTGCCAGCAGCGCCCGGGTGCCTAGCGGGGGTCGGGGCCAAGAGACCCAGTACTTC. It is translated as CASSARVPSGGRGQETQYF.

CDR3 sequence reads: CASSLARGLTGGLQPQHF. The CDR3 DNA reads as TGTGCCAGCAGCTTAGCCAGGGGGCTGACAGGGGGCCTTCAGCCCCAGCATTTT. V is TRBV7-8 and J is TRBJ1-5; 10 bases are shared with TRBD1. The J segment lost 6 bases and the V segment lost 0 bases, leaving 11 bases of the junction unmatched. Germline CDR1 SGHVS, CDR2 FQNEAQ. This CDR3 region has 18 residues.

The rearrangement links TRBV6-5 to TRBJ2-5; tentative D call: TRBD2 (6 bases). The CDR3 sequence is 14 residues long. The V gene's germline CDR1 is MNHEY and CDR2 SVGAGI. The ends were cut back, 10 bases at V and 4 bases at J, with 19 bases in the middle. The CDR3 DNA reads TGTGCCACCGGGGGAGACCCTAGTGGAGAGACCCAGTACTTC. This gives the protein CATGGDPSGETQYF.

As regards this clone: This same CDR3 is encoded by further DNA sequences in the sample. The genes are TRBV9 and TRBJ2-2, with unresolved D. The CDR3 totals 13 residues. V dropped 2 bases and J dropped 5 bases, with 7 bases sitting between them. Looked up from germline, CDR1 is SGDLS and CDR2 is YYNGEE. The CDR3 sequence: CASSVGGTGELFF. The CDR3 DNA follows: TGTGCCAGCAGCGTTGGTGGGACCGGGGAGCTGTTTTTT.

The CDR3 nucleotides are TGTGCCAGCAGTTTGTCACCGATGAATTCACCCCTCCACTTT. Translation: CASSLSPMNSPLHF. J is TRBJ1-6 and V is TRBV28; D gene ambiguous. The CDR3 length is 14 residues. Germline CDR1 and CDR2: MDHEN and SYDVKM. V was pared by 3 bases and J by 7 bases, with 10 bases between.

This chain connects TRBV6-5 to TRBJ2-7; perhaps TRBD1 as D (6 bases). The CDR3 length is 12 residues. The ends were cut back, 2 bases at V and 4 bases at J, with 6 bases in the middle. CDR1 is MNHEY, CDR2 SVGAGI, per germline. CDR3 loop: CASSYDRYEQYF. The CDR3 nucleotides read TGTGCCAGCAGTTACGACAGGTACGAGCAGTACTTC.

V and J are TRBV7-6 and TRBJ1-4; no firm D call. V was pared by 1 base and J by 0 bases, with 3 bases between. The germline CDR1 and CDR2 sequences are SGHVS and FNYEAQ. The CDR3 length is 14 residues. CDR3 sequence: CASSLGSTNEKLFF. The DNA of the CDR3 is TGTGCCAGCAGCTTAGGTTCAACTAATGAAAAACTGTTTTTT. Full variable domain (rest looked up from reference TRBV7-6 and TRBJ1-4): GAGVSQSPRYKVTKRGQDVALRCDPISGHVSLYWYRQALGQGPEFLTYFNYEAQQDKSGLPNDRFSAERPEGSISTLTIQRTEQRDSAMYRCASSLGSTNEKLFFGSGTQLSVL.

The chain has TRBV19 and TRBJ1-6; 10 nucleotides match TRBD1. This CDR3 is 14 amino acids long. CDR1 is LNHDA and CDR2 is SQIVND in the germline V gene (reference sequence). Trimming removed 11 bases from V and 8 bases from J; junction bases left unmatched: 9. As DNA, the CDR3 is TGTGCCGTGAGTCGGGACAGGGGAGATTCACCCCTCCACTTT. Translated, it gives CAVSRDRGDSPLHF.

The CDR3 DNA is TGTGCCAGCAGTGAAATCGGTGACCGTGAAGAGACCCAGTACTTC. Protein sequence: CASSEIGDREETQYF. The V gene is TRBV25-1, the J gene TRBJ2-5; D gene ambiguous. The CDR3 is made up of 15 amino acids. Germline V gene data show CDR1 as MGHDK and CDR2 as SYGVNS. Trimming took off 2 bases at V and 3 bases at J, with 13 bases between the two ends.

This rearrangement joins TRBV6-1 to TRBJ1-1, with no clear D. Germline V lookup: CDR1 MNHNS, CDR2 SASEGT. The CDR3 spans 15 residues. V lost 0 bases and J lost 4, with 12 bases in between. CDR3 nucleotides: TGTGCCAGCAGTGAAGCGTCCGTCCCGACCACTGAAGCTTTCTTT. This gives the protein CASSEASVPTTEAFF.

The V call is TRBV2, the J call TRBJ2-7, with 8 nucleotides matching TRBD1. V shed 5 bases and J 1 base; nucleotides not matched to a gene: 13. The CDR3 is 17 amino acids. Germline CDR1 and CDR2: SNHLY and FYNNEI. The CDR3, as DNA: TGTGCCAGCAGTCACACCCTCGGACAGGGCAAATCCTACGAGCAGTACTTC. This codes for CASSHTLGQGKSYEQYF.

This chain uses TRBV19 with TRBJ2-7, with 10 bases matching TRBD2. The CDR3 length is 18 residues. In germline, CDR1 is LNHDA, CDR2 SQIVND (reference sequence). Unmatched junction bases numbered 14, after V lost 5 bases and J lost 1 base. This CDR3 is CASSDPRGGAGGSYEQYF. CDR3 nucleotides: TGTGCCAGTAGTGACCCCCGGGGTGGAGCGGGGGGGTCCTACGAGCAGTACTTC. Full variable domain (rest looked up from reference TRBV19 and TRBJ2-7): DGGITQSPKYLFRKEGQNVTLSCEQNLNHDAMYWYRQDPGQGLRLIYYSQIVNDFQKGDIAEGYSVSREKKESFPLTVTSAQKNPTAFYLCASSDPRGGAGGSYEQYFGPGTRLTVT.